This T cell receptor (beta chain) was documented in a study of immune evolution from preneoplasia to lung adenocarcinoma. Looking at the study overall: HLA loss of heterozygosity: roughly 6.4% AIS, over 12% MIA, about 31% ADC, none AAH.

About this clone itself: The target antigen is unknown.

The CDR3 covers 14 residues. CDR1 is MDHEN and CDR2 is SYDVKM in the germline V gene. Deletions cut 4 bases from V and 6 bases from J, with 10 bases between. The method was immunoSEQ multiplex PCR; TCRdb's version includes in-frame clones alone and lacks a portion of them. The table lists 6,300 or so clones, 75% to 80% of them singletons. Whole-study results and caveats: Top clone frequencies peaked in normal lung, apparently declining through invasive adenocarcinoma.

Each case's diagnosis was confirmed by two pathologists on H&E. Sample: FFPE lung adenocarcinoma in situ tissue. This TCR was sampled from an older donor with lung adenocarcinoma. The rearrangement uses TRBV28 and TRBJ1-6, with D possibly TRBD1 on 6 matching bases. CDR3 sequence reads: CASSSMDSNSPLHF. CDR3 nucleotides: TGTGCCAGCAGTTCGATGGACAGTAATTCACCCCTCCACTTT.